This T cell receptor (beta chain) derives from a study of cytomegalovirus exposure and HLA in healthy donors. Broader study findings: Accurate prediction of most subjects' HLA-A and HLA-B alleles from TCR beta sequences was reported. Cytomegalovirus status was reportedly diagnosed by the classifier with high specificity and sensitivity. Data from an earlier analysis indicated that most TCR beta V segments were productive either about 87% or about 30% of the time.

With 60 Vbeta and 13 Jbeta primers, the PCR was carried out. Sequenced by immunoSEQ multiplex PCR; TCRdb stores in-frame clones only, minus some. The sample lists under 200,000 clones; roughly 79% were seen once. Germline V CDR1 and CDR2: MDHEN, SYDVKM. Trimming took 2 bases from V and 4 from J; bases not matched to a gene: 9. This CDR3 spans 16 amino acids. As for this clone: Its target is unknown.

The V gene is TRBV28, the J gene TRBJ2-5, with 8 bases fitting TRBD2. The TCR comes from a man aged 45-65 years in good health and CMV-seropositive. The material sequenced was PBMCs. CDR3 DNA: TGTGCCAGCAGTTTAGCGGGGGGCAGCATGGGAGAGACCCAGTACTTC. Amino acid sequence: CASSLAGGSMGETQYF. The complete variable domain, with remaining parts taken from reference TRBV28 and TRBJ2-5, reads DVKVTQSSRYLVKRTGEKVFLECVQDMDHENMFWYRQDPGLGLRLIYFSYDVKMKEKGDIPEGYSVSREKKERFSLILESASTNQTSMYLCASSLAGGSMGETQYFGPGTRLLVL.